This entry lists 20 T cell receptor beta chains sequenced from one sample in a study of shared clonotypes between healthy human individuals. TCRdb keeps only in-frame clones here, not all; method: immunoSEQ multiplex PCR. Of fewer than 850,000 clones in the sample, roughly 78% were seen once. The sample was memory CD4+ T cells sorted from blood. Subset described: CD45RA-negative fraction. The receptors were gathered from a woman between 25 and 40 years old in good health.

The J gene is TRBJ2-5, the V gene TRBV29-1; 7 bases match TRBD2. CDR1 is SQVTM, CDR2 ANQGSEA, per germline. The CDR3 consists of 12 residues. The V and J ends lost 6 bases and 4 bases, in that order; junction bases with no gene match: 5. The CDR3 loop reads CSVDGTIETQYF. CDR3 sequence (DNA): TGCAGCGTGGACGGGACTATAGAGACCCAGTACTTC.

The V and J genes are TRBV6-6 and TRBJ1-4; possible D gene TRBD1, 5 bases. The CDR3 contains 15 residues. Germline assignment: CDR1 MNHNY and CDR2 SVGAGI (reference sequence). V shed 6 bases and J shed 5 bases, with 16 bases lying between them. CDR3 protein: CASSPNGDGNEKLFF. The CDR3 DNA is TGTGCCAGCAGCCCGAATGGGGACGGGAATGAAAAACTGTTTTTT.

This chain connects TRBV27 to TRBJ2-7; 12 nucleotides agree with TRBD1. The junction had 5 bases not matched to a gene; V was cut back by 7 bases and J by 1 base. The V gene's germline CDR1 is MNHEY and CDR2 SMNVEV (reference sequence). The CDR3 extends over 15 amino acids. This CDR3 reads CASKGTGGISYEQYF. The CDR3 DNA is TGTGCCAGCAAAGGGACAGGGGGCATATCCTACGAGCAGTACTTC.

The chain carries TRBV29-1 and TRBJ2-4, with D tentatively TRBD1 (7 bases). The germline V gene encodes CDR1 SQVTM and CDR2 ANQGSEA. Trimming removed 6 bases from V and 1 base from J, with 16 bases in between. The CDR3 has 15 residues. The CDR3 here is CSVEEGASAKNIQYF. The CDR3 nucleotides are TGCAGCGTAGAGGAGGGGGCCTCTGCCAAAAACATTCAGTACTTC.

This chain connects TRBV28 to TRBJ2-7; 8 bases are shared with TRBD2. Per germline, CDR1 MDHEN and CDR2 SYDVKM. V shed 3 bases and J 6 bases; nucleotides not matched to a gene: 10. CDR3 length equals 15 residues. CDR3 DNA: TGTGCCAGCAGTTTTTCTAGGCTAGCGGGCGGCGAGCAGTACTTC. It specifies CASSFSRLAGGEQYF.

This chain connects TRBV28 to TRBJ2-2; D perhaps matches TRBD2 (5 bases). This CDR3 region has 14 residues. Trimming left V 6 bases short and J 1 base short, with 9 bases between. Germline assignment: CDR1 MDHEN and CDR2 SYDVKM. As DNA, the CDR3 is TGTGCCAGCAGGTCCGGGGTGAACACCGGGGAGCTGTTTTTT. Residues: CASRSGVNTGELFF.

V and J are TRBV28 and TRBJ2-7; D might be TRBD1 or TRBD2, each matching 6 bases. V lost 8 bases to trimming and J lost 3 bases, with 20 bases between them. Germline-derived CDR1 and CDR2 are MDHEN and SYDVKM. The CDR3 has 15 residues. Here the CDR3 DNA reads TGTGCCAGCGGAGAGGGGGGAGACGGAGACTACGAGCAGTACTTC. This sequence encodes CASGEGGDGDYEQYF.

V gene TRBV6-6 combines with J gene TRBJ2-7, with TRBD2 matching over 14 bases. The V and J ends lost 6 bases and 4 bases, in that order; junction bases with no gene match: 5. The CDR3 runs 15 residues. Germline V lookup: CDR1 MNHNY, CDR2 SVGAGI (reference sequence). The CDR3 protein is CASRGTSGSNYEQYF. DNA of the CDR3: TGTGCCAGCAGAGGGACTAGCGGGAGCAATTACGAGCAGTACTTC.

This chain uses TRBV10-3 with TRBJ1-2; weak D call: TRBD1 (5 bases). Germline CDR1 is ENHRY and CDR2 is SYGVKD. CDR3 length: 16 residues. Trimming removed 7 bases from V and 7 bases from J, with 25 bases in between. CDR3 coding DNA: TGTGCCATCAAAGAGGGGTCCGATCCCACTATCGGTGGCTACACCTTC. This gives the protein CAIKEGSDPTIGGYTF.

The CDR3 region has the DNA TGTGCCAGCAGCGAAGGTTACAGGGGGTCCGAGCAGTACTTC. Amino acids: CASSEGYRGSEQYF. V gene TRBV11-1 combines with J gene TRBJ2-7, with 8 nucleotides matching TRBD1. Germline V gene data show CDR1 as SGHAT and CDR2 as FQDESV (reference sequence). The CDR3 spans 14 residues. J lost 6 bases, V lost 5 bases, and 9 bases had no gene match.

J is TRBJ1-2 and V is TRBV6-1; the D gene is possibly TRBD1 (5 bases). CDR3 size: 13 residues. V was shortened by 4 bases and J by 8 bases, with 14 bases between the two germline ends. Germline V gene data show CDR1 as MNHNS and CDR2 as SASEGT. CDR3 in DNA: TGTGCCAGCAGTGCGGGCAGGGTAGGAGGCTACACCTTC. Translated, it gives CASSAGRVGGYTF.

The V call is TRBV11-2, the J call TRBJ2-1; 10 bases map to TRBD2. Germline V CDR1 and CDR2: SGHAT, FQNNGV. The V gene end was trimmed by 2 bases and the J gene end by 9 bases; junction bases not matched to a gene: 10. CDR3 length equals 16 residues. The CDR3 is CASSLWLAGAISEQFF. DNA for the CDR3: TGTGCCAGCAGCTTATGGCTAGCGGGAGCTATCAGTGAGCAGTTCTTC.

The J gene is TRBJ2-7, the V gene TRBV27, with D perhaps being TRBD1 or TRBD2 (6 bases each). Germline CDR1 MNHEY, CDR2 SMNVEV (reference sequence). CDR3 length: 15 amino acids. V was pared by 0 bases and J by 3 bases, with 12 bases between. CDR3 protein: CASSLSVRGVYEQYF. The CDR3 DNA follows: TGTGCCAGCAGTTTATCAGTTAGGGGGGTCTACGAGCAGTACTTC.

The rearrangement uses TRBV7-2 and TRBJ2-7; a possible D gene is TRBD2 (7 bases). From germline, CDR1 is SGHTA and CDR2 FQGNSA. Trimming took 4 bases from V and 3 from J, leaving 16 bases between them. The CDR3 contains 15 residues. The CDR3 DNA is TGTGCCAGCAGCTCCGCGGGGGCGGAGGGCTACGAGCAGTACTTC. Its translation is CASSSAGAEGYEQYF.

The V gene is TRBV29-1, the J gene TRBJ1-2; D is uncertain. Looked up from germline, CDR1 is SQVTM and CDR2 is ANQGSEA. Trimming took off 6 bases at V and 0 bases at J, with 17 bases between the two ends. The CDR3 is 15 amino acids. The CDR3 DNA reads TGCAGCGTCTCTCCCCCAGGCTATGCTAACTATGGCTACACCTTC. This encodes CSVSPPGYANYGYTF. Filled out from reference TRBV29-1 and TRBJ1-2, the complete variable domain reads SAVISQKPSRDICQRGTSLTIQCQVDSQVTMMFWYRQQPGQSLTLIATANQGSEATYESGFVIDKFPISRPNLTFSTLTVSNMSPEDSSIYLCSVSPPGYANYGYTFGSGTRLTVV.

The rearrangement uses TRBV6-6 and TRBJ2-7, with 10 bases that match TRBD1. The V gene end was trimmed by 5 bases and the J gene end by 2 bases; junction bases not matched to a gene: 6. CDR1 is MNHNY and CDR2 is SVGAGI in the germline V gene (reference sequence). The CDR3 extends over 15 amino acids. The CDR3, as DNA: TGTGCCAGCAGTGGGGACAGGGGAGCCCCCTACGAGCAGTACTTC. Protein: CASSGDRGAPYEQYF.

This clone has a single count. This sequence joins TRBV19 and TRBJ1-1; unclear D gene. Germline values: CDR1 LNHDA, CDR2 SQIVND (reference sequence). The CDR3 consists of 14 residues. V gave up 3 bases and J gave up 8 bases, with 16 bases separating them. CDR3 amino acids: CASSIAPVVVEAFF. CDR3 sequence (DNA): TGTGCCAGTAGTATCGCCCCGGTGGTAGTGGAAGCTTTCTTT.

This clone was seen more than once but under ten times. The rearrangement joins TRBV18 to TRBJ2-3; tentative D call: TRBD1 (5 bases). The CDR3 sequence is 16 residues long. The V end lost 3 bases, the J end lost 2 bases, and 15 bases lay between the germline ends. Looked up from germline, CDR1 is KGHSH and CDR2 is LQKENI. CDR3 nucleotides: TGTGCCAGCTCACCCTCCCCCCCAGGGAACACAGATACGCAGTATTTT. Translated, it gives CASSPSPPGNTDTQYF.

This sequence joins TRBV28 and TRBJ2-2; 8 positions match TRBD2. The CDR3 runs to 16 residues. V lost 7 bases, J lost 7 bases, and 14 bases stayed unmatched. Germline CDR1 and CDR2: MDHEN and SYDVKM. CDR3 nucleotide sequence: TGTGCCAGCACCTCCCCGGGAGGGGAGTTGGTCGGGGAGCTGTTTTTT. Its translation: CASTSPGGELVGELFF.

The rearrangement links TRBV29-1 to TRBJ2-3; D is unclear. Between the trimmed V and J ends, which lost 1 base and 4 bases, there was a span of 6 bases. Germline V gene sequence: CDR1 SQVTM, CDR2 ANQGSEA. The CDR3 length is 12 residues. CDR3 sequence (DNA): TGCAGCGTTGAAGGCAACTCAGATACGCAGTATTTT. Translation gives CSVEGNSDTQYF.